This T cell receptor beta chain was identified in a study of Ad26.COV2.S vaccination and SARS-CoV-2 variants. This CDR3 has 18 residues. Trimming removed 0 bases at V and 5 bases at J, with 20 bases between. Germline V gene sequence: CDR1 MDHEN, CDR2 SYDVKM. The sample's treatment: 19 received Ad26.COV2.S at low or high dose, single or two shots; several received placebo; per-sample allocation not given. Specimens were obtained on day 63 following the first vaccine or placebo injection. The data were produced by immunoSEQ multiplex PCR, yet TCRdb's version contains in-frame clones alone and is incomplete. Of 350,000 to 500,000 clones in the sample, 90% are singletons; the top ten hold 12%.

The source of this sequence is a person aged 18-65 years who received the Ad26.COV2.S COVID-19 vaccine or a placebo. Sequenced material: peripheral blood, taken in a trial of Ad26.COV2.S vaccine versus placebo. The V and J genes are TRBV28 and TRBJ1-5; D might be TRBD1 (5 bases). CDR3 in DNA: TGTGCCAGCAGTTTATGGGCGGGGACGGAGCCCTCTCATCAGCCCCAGCATTTT. Translating it yields CASSLWAGTEPSHQPQHF. Together with reference TRBV28 and TRBJ1-5, the CDR3 gives the full variable domain: DVKVTQSSRYLVKRTGEKVFLECVQDMDHENMFWYRQDPGLGLRLIYFSYDVKMKEKGDIPEGYSVSREKKERFSLILESASTNQTSMYLCASSLWAGTEPSHQPQHFGDGTRLSIL.